This T cell receptor beta chain was identified during a study of Ad26.COV2.S vaccination and SARS-CoV-2 variants. The germline V gene has CDR1 SGHNT and CDR2 YYREEE (reference sequence). After removal of 10 bases from V and 3 bases from J, the junction contained 9 bases not matched to a gene. This CDR3 has 13 amino acids. As for treatment: roughly 19 received Ad26.COV2.S at low or high dose, single or two shots; about 5 received placebo; per-sample allocation not given. On day 63 after the first injection, vaccine and placebo recipients gave samples. Points from the study as a whole: From the TCR breadth and depth analyses, total T cell responses may have been underestimated. Post-vaccination spike-specific CD8+ and CD4+ T cell responses reportedly had substantial breadth.

As to this clone: Its antigen is unknown.

Repertoires were generated with immunoSEQ multiplex PCR, while TCRdb's copy carries only in-frame clones and drops some. The sample comprises about 320,000 clones, about 90% of which are singletons, and around 5.5% rests with the top ten. This receptor was identified in a person aged 18 to 65 who received the Ad26.COV2.S COVID-19 vaccine or a placebo. The chain links TRBV5-4 to TRBJ1-1; TRBD1 matches at 7 bases. The source material was peripheral blood, sampled in a trial of Ad26.COV2.S vaccine versus placebo. The CDR3 DNA is TGTGCCGGAACTACAGGGGCTCACACTGAAGCTTTCTTT. Protein: CAGTTGAHTEAFF.